Presented here are 20 T cell receptor beta chains from one specimen sequenced in a study of T cells in Graves' hyperthyroidism and ophthalmopathy. The CDR3 regions of TCR beta were amplified from RNA transcripts. Carried out on the TCR CDR3, a first-round RT-PCR used the HTBI primer set. From the multiplex PCR reads, TCRdb called clonotypes with MiXCR, one entry per CDR3 protein. The sample lists nearly 750,000 distinct CDR3 sequences, around 40% occurring once. The sequenced sample was blood. The origin of the receptors is a woman in her forties with Graves' hyperthyroidism.

Worth noting for this clonotype: At one boundary the junction diverges from the germline segment, which might be a read error. J is TRBJ2-7 and V is TRBV5-1; 13 nucleotides agree with TRBD2. The CDR3 sequence is 19 residues long. CDR1 and CDR2 from the germline V gene are SGHRS and YFSETQ. As DNA, the CDR3 is TGTGCCAGCAGCCTAGGGACTAGCGGGATGCTCCCTATCTCCTACGAGCAGTACTTC. It translates to CASSLGTSGMLPISYEQYF.

Comments on this clonotype: An end of the junction does not agree with germline; a read error may underlie this. The chain has TRBV30 and TRBJ2-7; the D gene could be TRBD1 or TRBD2 (6 bases each). Germline CDR1 GTSNPN, CDR2 SVGIG (reference sequence). The CDR3 runs 13 residues. The CDR3: CARSRAGEAEQYF. The CDR3, as DNA: TGTGCCCGGAGTCGGGCAGGGGAGGCCGAGCAGTACTTC.

This clonotype was seen many times. The chain is built from TRBV29-1 and TRBJ1-2, with D hard to call. V shed 7 bases and J shed 14 bases, with 26 bases lying between them. Germline V CDR1 and CDR2: SQVTM, ANQGSEA. CDR3 length: 13 amino acids. DNA for the CDR3: TGCAGCGCTCACACGGGAGAGGGAAAGTCGGGGACCTTC. Encoded protein: CSAHTGEGKSGTF. Based on the CDR3 plus reference TRBV29-1 and TRBJ1-2, the full variable domain is SAVISQKPSRDICQRGTSLTIQCQVDSQVTMMFWYRQQPGQSLTLIATANQGSEATYESGFVIDKFPISRPNLTFSTLTVSNMSPEDSSIYLCSAHTGEGKSGTFGSGTRLTVV.

CDR3 DNA: TGTGCCAGCAGTTATATATTGAGCGGGCGGCCCTGGCGGGCTTTCTTT. This codes for CASSYILSGRPWRAFF. J is TRBJ1-1 and V is TRBV2, with unresolved D. With 5 bases removed from V and 11 bases from J, the gap between germline ends came to 27 bases. This CDR3 comprises 16 residues. The V gene's germline CDR1 is SNHLY and CDR2 FYNNEI.

This clonotype was recorded at least ten times. The chain recombines TRBV10-3 with TRBJ1-1; unclear D gene. Germline loops: CDR1 ENHRY, CDR2 SYGVKD. CDR3 length: 13 amino acids. Trimming took off 6 bases at V and 5 bases at J, with 13 bases between the two ends. Written as DNA, the CDR3 is TGTGCCATCAGCTCAAAGGATTCGACTGAAGCTTTCTTT. It specifies CAISSKDSTEAFF.

For this clonotype: A much larger clone is a single base away; this may be a read error. In DNA, the CDR3 is TGTGCCAGCAGCCCCGGGACAGGGGGCGGCGAGCAGTACTTC. Its translation: CASSPGTGGGEQYF. V and J are TRBV7-9 and TRBJ2-7, with 12 bases aligning to TRBD1. The CDR3 extends over 14 amino acids. Germline CDR1 and CDR2: SEHNR and FQNEAQ (reference sequence). Unmatched junction bases numbered 5, after V lost 5 bases and J lost 6 bases.

About this clonotype itself: This may arise from a read error, as a much more abundant clone is one base away. As the CDR3 is not closed by the conserved phenylalanine or tryptophan, this likely results from a read error. This chain links TRBV20-1 with TRBJ2-7; a possible D gene is TRBD2 (6 bases). This CDR3 region has 12 residues. Germline V gene lookup returns CDR1 DFQATT and CDR2 SNEGSKA (reference sequence). Trimming removed 6 bases at V and 4 bases at J, with 13 bases between. The CDR3 reads CSAKVREYEQYS. Written as DNA, the CDR3 is TGCAGTGCCAAAGTCCGGGAGTACGAGCAGTACTCC.

CDR3 nucleotide sequence: TGTGCCAGCGCCCAGGCAGGGGGTGAAGAGACCCAGTACTTC. Its protein is CASAQAGGEETQYF. J is TRBJ2-5 and V is TRBV25-1; 7 positions match TRBD1. Germline values: CDR1 MGHDK, CDR2 SYGVNS. J was trimmed by 3 bases and V by 8 bases; bases with no gene match: 9. The CDR3 has 14 residues.

This clonotype was recorded many times. This sequence joins TRBV20-1 and TRBJ1-2, with a weak D call TRBD1 (6 bases). This CDR3 is 12 amino acids long. The germline CDR1 and CDR2 sequences are DFQATT and SNEGSKA (reference sequence). Trimming stripped 6 bases from V and 5 bases from J, with 13 bases between. The CDR3 region has the DNA TGCAGTGCCCTACAGGGCCAATATGGCTACACCTTC. The encoded protein is CSALQGQYGYTF.

There are many counts of this clonotype. The rearrangement uses TRBV7-9 and TRBJ1-2; TRBD1 matches 9 bases. The length of the CDR3 is 15 residues. V shed 5 bases, J shed 6 bases, and the junction held 10 bases outside the gene matches. Germline V gene lookup returns CDR1 SEHNR and CDR2 FQNEAQ (reference sequence). The CDR3 is CASSPPRGTGNGYTF. Here the CDR3 DNA reads TGTGCCAGCAGCCCCCCCCGAGGGACAGGGAATGGCTACACCTTC.

This clonotype was recorded a few times. The CDR3 nucleotides read TGTGCCAGCAGGGCACCCGGTAGCAATCAGCCCCAGCATTTT. Translation gives CASRAPGSNQPQHF. V gene TRBV28 combines with J gene TRBJ1-5, with unresolved D. V gave up 6 bases and J gave up 0 bases, with 9 bases separating them. Germline lookup yields CDR1 MDHEN and CDR2 SYDVKM. This CDR3 spans 14 amino acids.

This clonotype came up a few times. This sequence joins TRBV5-1 and TRBJ1-5, with no clear D. V gave up 0 bases and J gave up 6 bases, with 13 bases separating them. The CDR3 sequence is 15 residues long. Germline CDR1 reads SGHRS; CDR2 reads YFSETQ. Written as DNA, the CDR3 is TGCGCCAGCAGCTTGGACACCCCCGGCAGTCAGCCCCAGCATTTT. It translates to CASSLDTPGSQPQHF.

This clonotype was counted between two and nine times. This chain connects TRBV4-3 to TRBJ2-7; 10 bases agree with TRBD2. The CDR3 contains 16 residues. With 4 bases clipped from V and 1 base from J, the junction kept 7 bases outside the gene matches. The germline gives CDR1 LGHNA, CDR2 YSLEER. The CDR3 nucleotides are TGCGCCAGCAGCCCCACGACTAGCGGGCGGTCCTACGAGCAGTACTTC. This codes for CASSPTTSGRSYEQYF.

This clonotype was seen ten or more times. The gene calls are TRBV20-1 and TRBJ1-1, with 7 bases matching TRBD1. Germline values: CDR1 DFQATT, CDR2 SNEGSKA (reference sequence). V was clipped by 6 bases and J by 1 base; unmatched bases: 8. The CDR3 loop spans 14 amino acids. The CDR3 spells CSATWTGTNTEAFF. Here the CDR3 DNA reads TGCAGTGCAACTTGGACAGGCACGAACACTGAAGCTTTCTTT.

The chain recombines TRBV12-3 or TRBV12-4 with TRBJ1-1, with D unclear. Deletions cut 5 bases from V and 10 bases from J, with 11 bases between. The CDR3 sequence is 11 residues long. CDR3 amino acids: CASSLSAVAFF. The CDR3 coding sequence is TGTGCCAGCAGTCTTTCTGCGGTAGCTTTCTTT.

About this clonotype: Here the CDR3 omits its conserved ending phenylalanine or tryptophan, so a read error is the likely source. V and J are TRBV9 and TRBJ1-2; 9 bases align to TRBD1. The CDR3 is made up of 13 amino acids. The V gene's germline CDR1 is SGDLS and CDR2 YYNGEE. The CDR3 sequence is CVSSSGQGYGYTL. The CDR3 DNA reads TGTGTCAGCAGCTCGGGACAGGGTTATGGCTACACCCTC.

The chain has TRBV4-3 and TRBJ1-1; D ambiguous. The CDR3 is made up of 14 amino acids. The ends were cut back, 1 base at V and 1 base at J, with 7 bases in the middle. From germline, CDR1 is LGHNA and CDR2 YSLEER. The CDR3, as DNA: TGCGCCAGCAGCCAAGGGCTGACGAACACTGAAGCTTTCTTT. Translated, it gives CASSQGLTNTEAFF.

The chain couples TRBV19 to TRBJ1-2; D remains unclear. Germline V CDR1 and CDR2: LNHDA, SQIVND (reference sequence). The CDR3 length is 12 residues. Trimming took 3 bases from V and 5 from J, leaving 7 bases between them. The CDR3: CASSMIQYGYTF. For the CDR3, the DNA is TGTGCCAGTAGTATGATTCAATATGGCTACACCTTC.

This clonotype was detected only a few times. This rearrangement joins TRBV14 to TRBJ1-3; D is uncertain. The CDR3 runs 14 residues. V gave up 5 bases and J gave up 2 bases, with 10 bases separating them. Germline assignment: CDR1 SGHDN and CDR2 FVKESK. In DNA form, the CDR3 reads TGTGCCAGCAGCGCGTTGAACACTGGAAACACCATATATTTT. This gives the protein CASSALNTGNTIYF.

On this clonotype: This clone may be a read error of a much larger clone one base away. The CDR3 bases are TGCAGTGCTAGAGGTATCTCTGATTCACCCCTCCACTTT. Protein sequence: CSARGISDSPLHF. This chain uses TRBV20-1 with TRBJ1-6; D call uncertain. V was trimmed by 1 base and J by 8 bases, leaving 9 bases between them. The CDR3 runs 13 residues. CDR1 and CDR2 from the germline V gene are DFQATT and SNEGSKA (reference sequence).